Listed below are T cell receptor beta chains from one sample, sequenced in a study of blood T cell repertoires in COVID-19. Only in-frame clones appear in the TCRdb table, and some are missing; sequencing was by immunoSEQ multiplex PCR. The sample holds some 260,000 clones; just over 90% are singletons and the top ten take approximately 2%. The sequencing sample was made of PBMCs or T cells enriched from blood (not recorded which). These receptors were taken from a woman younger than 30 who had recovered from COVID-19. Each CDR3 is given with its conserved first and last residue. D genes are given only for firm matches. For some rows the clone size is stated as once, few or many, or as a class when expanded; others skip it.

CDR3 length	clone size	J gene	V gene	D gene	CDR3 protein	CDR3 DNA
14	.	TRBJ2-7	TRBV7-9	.	CASSPNRVSDEQYF	TGTGCCAGCAGCCCAAACAGGGTATCCGACGAGCAGTACTTC
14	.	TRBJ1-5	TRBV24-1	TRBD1	CATSDIQGDQPQHF	TGTGCCACCAGTGACATACAGGGGGACCAGCCCCAGCATTTT
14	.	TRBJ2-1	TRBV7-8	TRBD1	CASSLWDRYNEQFF	TGTGCCAGCAGCTTATGGGACAGGTACAATGAGCAGTTCTTC
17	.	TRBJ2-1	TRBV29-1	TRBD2	CSVEDRGTSGRGNEQFF	TGCAGCGTTGAAGATCGAGGGACTAGCGGGAGAGGGAATGAGCAGTTCTTC
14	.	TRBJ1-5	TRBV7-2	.	CASSPTPWERPQHF	TGTGCCAGCAGCCCTACCCCGTGGGAGCGGCCCCAGCATTTT
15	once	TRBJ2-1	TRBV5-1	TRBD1	CASSFGQGFGSEQFF	TGCGCCAGCAGCTTTGGACAGGGCTTCGGCAGTGAGCAGTTCTTC
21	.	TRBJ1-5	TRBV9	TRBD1	CASSDRDRGWIEERSNQPQHF	TGTGCCAGCAGCGACCGGGACAGGGGATGGATAGAGGAAAGGAGCAATCAGCCCCAGCATTTT
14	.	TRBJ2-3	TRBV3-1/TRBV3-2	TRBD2	CASSGTSGTDTQYF	TGTGCCAGCAGCGGGACTAGCGGCACAGATACGCAGTATTTT
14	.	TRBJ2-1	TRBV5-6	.	CASSLQRAFRGQFF	TGTGCCAGCAGCTTGCAAAGGGCCTTCAGGGGGCAGTTCTTC
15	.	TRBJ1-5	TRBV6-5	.	CASSYSRGAGQPQHF	TGTGCCAGCAGTTACTCGAGAGGAGCGGGTCAGCCCCAGCATTTT
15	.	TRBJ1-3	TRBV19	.	CASSIYSEPGNTIYF	TGTGCCAGTAGTATTTATTCAGAACCTGGAAACACCATATATTTT
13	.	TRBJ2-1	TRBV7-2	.	CASSVTGYNEQFF	TGTGCCAGCAGCGTGACTGGCTACAATGAGCAGTTCTTC
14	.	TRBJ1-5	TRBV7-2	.	CASSAWESPQPQHF	TGTGCCAGCAGCGCCTGGGAGTCCCCTCAGCCCCAGCATTTT
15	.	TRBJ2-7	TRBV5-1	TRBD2	CASSLGLAGAYEQYF	TGCGCCAGCAGCTTGGGACTAGCGGGTGCCTACGAGCAGTACTTC
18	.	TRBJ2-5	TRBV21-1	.	CASSKEGSGGVVGETQYF	TGTGCCAGCAGCAAAGAAGGGAGCGGGGGGGTTGTAGGAGAGACCCAGTACTTC
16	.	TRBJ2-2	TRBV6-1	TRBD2	CASSESAGVWAGELFF	TGTGCCAGCAGTGAATCAGCGGGAGTATGGGCCGGGGAGCTGTTTTTT
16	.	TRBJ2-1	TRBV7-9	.	CASSLVRGNSYNEQFF	TGTGCCAGCAGCCTAGTGAGGGGGAACTCCTACAATGAGCAGTTCTTC
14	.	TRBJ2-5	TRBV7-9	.	CASSFWTNKETQYF	TGTGCCAGCAGCTTCTGGACTAACAAAGAGACCCAGTACTTC
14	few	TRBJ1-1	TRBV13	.	CASSAGVEETEAFF	TGTGCCAGCAGCGCGGGAGTCGAGGAGACTGAAGCTTTCTTT
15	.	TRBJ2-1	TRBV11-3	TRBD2	CASSQRTSGRNEQFF	TGTGCCAGCAGCCAAAGGACTAGCGGTAGGAATGAGCAGTTCTTC
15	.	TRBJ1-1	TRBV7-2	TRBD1	CASSVWGQGDTEAFF	TGTGCCAGCAGCGTCTGGGGACAGGGCGACACTGAAGCTTTCTTT
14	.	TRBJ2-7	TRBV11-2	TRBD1	CASRAGTGLYEQYF	TGTGCCAGCAGAGCAGGGACAGGGCTCTACGAGCAGTACTTC
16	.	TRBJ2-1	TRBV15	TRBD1	CATSRGTGGSYNEQFF	TGTGCCACCAGCAGGGGGACAGGAGGTTCCTACAATGAGCAGTTCTTC
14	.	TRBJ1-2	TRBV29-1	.	CSVRQGGRFDGYTF	TGCAGCGTGCGCCAGGGAGGTCGGTTCGATGGCTACACCTTC
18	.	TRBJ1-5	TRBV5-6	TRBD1	CASSLAGTGRYSNQPQHF	TGTGCCAGCAGCTTGGCCGGGACAGGGAGGTATAGCAATCAGCCCCAGCATTTT
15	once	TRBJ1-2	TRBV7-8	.	CASSLNLGGSHGYTF	TGTGCCAGCAGCTTAAATCTTGGTGGGAGTCATGGCTACACCTTC
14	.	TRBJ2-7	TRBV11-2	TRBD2	CASSLIGLVNEQYF	TGTGCCAGCAGCTTAATCGGACTAGTTAACGAGCAGTACTTC
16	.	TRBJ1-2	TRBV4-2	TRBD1	CASSQLGTGAIYGYTF	TGTGCCAGCAGCCAACTTGGGACAGGTGCAATCTATGGCTACACCTTC
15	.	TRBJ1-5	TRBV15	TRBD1	CATSRRTGGNQPQHF	TGTGCCACCAGCCGCCGGACAGGGGGAAATCAGCCCCAGCATTTT
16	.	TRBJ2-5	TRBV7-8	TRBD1	CASSRYATGFKETQYF	TGTGCCAGCAGCCGCTACGCGACAGGGTTTAAGGAGACCCAGTACTTC
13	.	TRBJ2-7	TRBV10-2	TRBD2	CASSPTSPDEQYF	TGCGCCAGCAGCCCGACTAGCCCGGACGAGCAGTACTTC
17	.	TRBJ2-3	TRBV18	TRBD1	CASSPPAGGHHADTQYF	TGTGCCAGCTCACCACCCGCAGGGGGCCACCACGCCGATACGCAGTATTTT
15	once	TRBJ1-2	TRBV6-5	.	CASSYSRTVDIRYTF	TGTGCCAGCAGTTACTCGAGGACAGTGGACATTCGCTACACCTTC
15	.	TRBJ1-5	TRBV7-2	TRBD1	CASTAGGQGHQPQHF	TGTGCCAGCACCGCAGGGGGACAGGGACATCAGCCCCAGCATTTT
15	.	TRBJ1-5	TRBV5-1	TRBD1	CASSYPGQGAQPQHF	TGCGCCAGCAGCTACCCGGGACAGGGGGCTCAGCCCCAGCATTTT
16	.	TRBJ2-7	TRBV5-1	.	CASSLPPGSSSYEQYF	TGCGCCAGCAGTTTGCCGCCCGGGTCAAGCTCCTACGAGCAGTACTTC
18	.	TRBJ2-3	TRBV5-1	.	CASSLALTGRFETDTQYF	TGCGCCAGCAGCTTGGCCCTGACGGGGAGGTTTGAAACAGATACGCAGTATTTT
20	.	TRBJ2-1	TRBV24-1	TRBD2	CATSGMRLAGGNPSYNEQFF	TGTGCCACCAGTGGGATGAGACTAGCGGGAGGAAACCCTTCCTACAATGAGCAGTTCTTC
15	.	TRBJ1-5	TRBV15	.	CATALDIYSNQPQHF	TGTGCCACCGCCCTTGACATCTATAGCAATCAGCCCCAGCATTTT
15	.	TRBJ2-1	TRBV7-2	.	CASSFVAGRYNEQFF	TGTGCCAGCAGCTTCGTCGCGGGGAGGTACAATGAGCAGTTCTTC
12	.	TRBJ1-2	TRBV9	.	CASARGAYGYTF	TGTGCCAGCGCGCGGGGTGCCTATGGCTACACCTTC
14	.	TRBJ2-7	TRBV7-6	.	CASVSPGRPYEQYF	TGTGCCAGCGTCAGCCCAGGCCGGCCCTACGAGCAGTACTTC
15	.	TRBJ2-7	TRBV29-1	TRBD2	CSVELLSGRSYEQYF	TGCAGCGTTGAACTTTTAAGCGGGAGATCCTACGAGCAGTACTTC
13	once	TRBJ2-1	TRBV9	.	CASSYGLYNEQFF	TGTGCCAGCAGCTACGGACTTTACAATGAGCAGTTCTTC
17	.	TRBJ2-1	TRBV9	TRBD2	CASSPRGVAGAYNEQFF	TGTGCCAGCAGCCCTCGAGGGGTAGCGGGGGCCTACAATGAGCAGTTCTTC
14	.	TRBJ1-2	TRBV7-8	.	CASSLYRTSYGYTF	TGTGCCAGCAGCTTATACCGCACGAGCTATGGCTACACCTTC
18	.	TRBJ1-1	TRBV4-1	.	CASSQDRRGPKVDTEAFF	TGCGCCAGCAGCCAAGATCGTAGGGGCCCTAAGGTGGACACTGAAGCTTTCTTT
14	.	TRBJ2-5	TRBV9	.	CASSVGVPGETQYF	TGTGCCAGCAGCGTAGGAGTCCCGGGGGAGACCCAGTACTTC
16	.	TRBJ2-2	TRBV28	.	CASSLYSSGRSGELFF	TGTGCCAGCAGTTTATATTCGAGCGGGCGTTCGGGGGAGCTGTTTTTT